One sample yielded the 19 T cell receptor beta chains listed below, sequenced in a study of T cell responses to AZD1222 COVID-19 vaccine. The protocol was immunoSEQ multiplex PCR, while the TCRdb copy is restricted to in-frame clones and leaves out a portion. The repertoire holds 100,000 to 150,000 clones, about 90% seen once, with 1.5% to 2% in the top ten. Sequenced here: peripheral blood, sampled 28 days after the second AZD1222 dose. Source of these receptors: an adult who received the AZD1222 COVID-19 vaccine.

The chain employs TRBV3-1 (or the pseudogene TRBV3-2) and TRBJ1-4; perhaps TRBD1 as D (5 bases). V lost 4 bases and J lost 5, with 17 bases in between. Germline CDR1 LGHDT, CDR2 YNNKEL (reference sequence). This CDR3 is 16 amino acids long. The CDR3 DNA reads TGTGCCAGCAGCCGGGTTTCAGGGTTATTGAATGAAAAACTGTTTTTT. It yields the protein CASSRVSGLLNEKLFF.

V and J are TRBV11-2 and TRBJ1-1, with D possibly TRBD1 on 5 matching bases. The CDR3 extends over 16 amino acids. V was clipped by 5 bases and J by 1 base, with 17 bases between them. Germline V gene lookup returns CDR1 SGHAT and CDR2 FQNNGV. The CDR3 DNA follows: TGTGCCAGCAGCCCTCCCCCGAGGGGCCAGAACACTGAAGCTTTCTTT. It encodes CASSPPPRGQNTEAFF.

The chain is built from TRBV24-1 and TRBJ2-3; D uncertain. Germline-derived CDR1 and CDR2 are KGHDR and SFDVKD. V lost 12 bases, J lost 2 bases, and 14 bases lay in between. CDR3 length equals 13 residues. In nucleotides, the CDR3 is TGTGCCGTGGGCGCGACCTCCACAGATACGCAGTATTTT. Translation: CAVGATSTDTQYF.

The V and J genes are TRBV7-8 and TRBJ1-2; D is possibly TRBD1 (5 bases). Trimming shortened V by 4 bases and J by 2 bases, and 14 bases separated the two germline ends. Germline values: CDR1 SGHVS, CDR2 FQNEAQ. This CDR3 comprises 15 residues. The CDR3 region is CASSSSPGQNYGYTF. The CDR3 DNA is TGTGCCAGCAGCTCCTCCCCGGGGCAGAACTATGGCTACACCTTC.

The rearrangement joins TRBV4-3 to TRBJ1-1; 7 bases align to TRBD1. The trim removed 3 bases at V and 5 bases at J, leaving 3 bases unmatched. The germline V gene has CDR1 LGHNA and CDR2 YSLEER. The CDR3 is 13 residues long. CDR3 nucleotide sequence: TGCGCCAGCAGCCAGACAGGGATGACTGAAGCTTTCTTT. The encoded protein is CASSQTGMTEAFF.

V and J are TRBV5-1 and TRBJ1-4; 8 bases are a match to TRBD1. Germline V gives CDR1 SGHRS, CDR2 YFSETQ. This CDR3 is 15 amino acids long. V shed 4 bases and J 8 bases; nucleotides not matched to a gene: 10. In DNA, the CDR3 is TGCGCCAGCAGCGACGGAGGACAGGGTGGCGAAAAACTGTTTTTT. Its protein product is CASSDGGQGGEKLFF.

The rearrangement joins TRBV12-5 to TRBJ2-7; the D is unclear. The ends were cut back, 5 bases at V and 9 bases at J, with 17 bases in the middle. The germline V gene has CDR1 LGHNT and CDR2 FRNRAP. CDR3 length equals 13 residues. The DNA for the CDR3 is TGTGCTAGTGGTGTAAACTTACTTGGAGCGCAGTACGTC. This sequence encodes CASGVNLLGAQYV.

The chain recombines TRBV30 with TRBJ2-7; TRBD2 is a possible D gene (6 bases). V lost 4 bases, J lost 2 bases, and 9 bases lay in between. The V gene's germline CDR1 is GTSNPN and CDR2 SVGIG (reference sequence). The CDR3 has 12 residues. In nucleotides, the CDR3 is TGTGCCTGGAATACGGGAGCCTACGAGCAGTACTTC. Amino acid sequence: CAWNTGAYEQYF.

The genes are TRBV7-2 and TRBJ1-5; D not certain. There are 13 residues in the CDR3. Germline V gene data show CDR1 as SGHTA and CDR2 as FQGNSA. V lost 5 bases to trimming and J lost 5 bases, with 10 bases between them. The CDR3 loop is CASSTDLHQPQHF. Written as DNA, the CDR3 is TGTGCCAGCAGCACGGACCTTCATCAGCCCCAGCATTTT.

The chain carries TRBV24-1 and TRBJ1-2; possibly TRBD1 for D (6 bases). This CDR3 region has 14 residues. Trimming left V 4 bases short and J 4 bases short, with 12 bases between. Germline assignment: CDR1 KGHDR and CDR2 SFDVKD. The CDR3 DNA reads TGTGCCACCAGTGAGAGGACAGAAACCTATGGCTACACCTTC. This translates into CATSERTETYGYTF.

V gene TRBV19 combines with J gene TRBJ1-2; D is possibly TRBD1 (5 bases). Deletions cut 4 bases from V and 0 bases from J, with 12 bases between. The CDR3 consists of 15 residues. CDR1 is LNHDA, CDR2 SQIVND, per germline (reference sequence). CDR3 sequence: CASSTGGTANYGYTF. The CDR3, as DNA: TGTGCCAGTAGTACGGGGGGGACCGCTAACTATGGCTACACCTTC.

The chain uses TRBV3-1 (or the pseudogene TRBV3-2) and TRBJ1-1; 7 nucleotides align to TRBD1. The V segment lost 6 bases and the J segment 0 bases; nucleotides outside the gene matches: 10. Germline CDR1 reads LGHDT; CDR2 reads YNNKEL (reference sequence). This CDR3 has 16 amino acids. The chain's CDR3 is CASSRGGGGLNTEAFF. CDR3 bases: TGTGCCAGCAGTCGAGGGGGAGGGGGCCTGAACACTGAAGCTTTCTTT.

The CDR3 spells CASSPGQTSNQPQHF. The CDR3 nucleotides are TGCGCCAGCAGCCCGGGACAGACTAGCAATCAGCCCCAGCATTTT. The rearrangement uses TRBV5-1 and TRBJ1-5; 7 bases align to TRBD1. Germline assignment: CDR1 SGHRS and CDR2 YFSETQ. CDR3 size: 15 residues. Trimming cost V 4 bases and J 0 bases; bases outside gene matches: 4.

V and J are TRBV28 and TRBJ2-7, with TRBD1 as a possible D gene (7 bases). V was cut by 6 bases and J by 4 bases, with 10 bases left in between. The CDR3 consists of 12 residues. Germline values: CDR1 MDHEN, CDR2 SYDVKM. This CDR3 reads CASRSGGYEQYV. The DNA of the CDR3 is TGTGCCAGCAGATCAGGGGGGTACGAGCAGTACGTC.

The chain links TRBV19 to TRBJ2-1; possibly TRBD2 for D (6 bases). The CDR3 is 14 residues long. Trimming pared 5 bases from V and 8 bases from J, leaving 16 bases between. The germline V gene has CDR1 LNHDA and CDR2 SQIVND (reference sequence). The CDR3 here is CASSLLGSGDEQFF. CDR3 sequence (DNA): TGTGCCAGTAGTCTGCTCGGTTCGGGGGATGAGCAGTTCTTC. Filled out from reference TRBV19 and TRBJ2-1, the complete variable domain reads DGGITQSPKYLFRKEGQNVTLSCEQNLNHDAMYWYRQDPGQGLRLIYYSQIVNDFQKGDIAEGYSVSREKKESFPLTVTSAQKNPTAFYLCASSLLGSGDEQFFGPGTRLTVL.

The chain employs TRBV2 and TRBJ2-5, with D possibly being TRBD1 (5 bases). V lost 0 bases to trimming and J lost 1 base, with 9 bases between them. The length of the CDR3 is 15 residues. The germline V gene encodes CDR1 SNHLY and CDR2 FYNNEI. For the CDR3, the DNA is TGTGCCAGCAGTGAAGCCGGACATGGCCAAGAGACCCAGTACTTC. This gives the protein CASSEAGHGQETQYF.

This chain links TRBV7-9 with TRBJ2-7; D tentatively fits TRBD1 or TRBD2 (5 bases each). V lost 1 base, J lost 6 bases, and 13 bases lay in between. The germline V gene encodes CDR1 SEHNR and CDR2 FQNEAQ (reference sequence). There are 14 residues in the CDR3. This CDR3 reads CASSLETGRIEQYF. The CDR3 nucleotides are TGTGCCAGCAGCTTAGAAACGGGGCGGATCGAGCAGTACTTC.

In this sample, this clone turned up once. The chain carries TRBV19 and TRBJ1-5, with 11 bases fitting TRBD1. Germline values: CDR1 LNHDA, CDR2 SQIVND (reference sequence). V lost 7 bases and J lost 2; bases outside the gene matches: 10. The CDR3 is made up of 17 amino acids. The CDR3: CASNPGTGGRGNQPQHF. The CDR3 DNA follows: TGTGCCAGTAATCCGGGGACAGGGGGACGAGGCAATCAGCCCCAGCATTTT.

The gene calls are TRBV7-9 and TRBJ1-2; D is ambiguous. V shed 4 bases and J shed 7 bases, with 16 bases lying between them. Germline CDR1 and CDR2: SEHNR and FQNEAQ (reference sequence). CDR3 length: 14 amino acids. This chain's CDR3 is CASSSTTIGAGYTF. The CDR3 coding sequence is TGTGCCAGCAGCTCAACGACCATAGGAGCTGGCTACACCTTC. Based on the CDR3 plus reference TRBV7-9 and TRBJ1-2, the full variable domain is DTGVSQNPRHKITKRGQNVTFRCDPISEHNRLYWYRQTLGQGPEFLTYFQNEAQLEKSRLLSDRFSAERPKGSFSTLEIQRTEQGDSAMYLCASSSTTIGAGYTFGSGTRLTVV.